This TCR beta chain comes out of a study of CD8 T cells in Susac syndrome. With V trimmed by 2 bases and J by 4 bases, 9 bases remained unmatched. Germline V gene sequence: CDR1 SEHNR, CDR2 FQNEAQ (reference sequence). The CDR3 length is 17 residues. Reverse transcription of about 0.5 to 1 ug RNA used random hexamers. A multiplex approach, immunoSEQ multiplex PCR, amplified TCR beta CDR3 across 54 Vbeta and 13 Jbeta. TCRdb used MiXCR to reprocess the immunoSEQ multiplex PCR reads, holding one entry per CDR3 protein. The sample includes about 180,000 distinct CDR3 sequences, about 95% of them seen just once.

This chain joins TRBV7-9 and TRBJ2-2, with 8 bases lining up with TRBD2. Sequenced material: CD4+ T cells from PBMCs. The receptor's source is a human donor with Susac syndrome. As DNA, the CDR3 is TGTGCCAGCAGCTTAAGAATAAGCGGGAGAATCACCGGGGAGCTGTTTTTT. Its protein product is CASSLRISGRITGELFF.